This section outlines one TCR beta chain sequence together with its context. Trimming stripped 2 bases from V and 2 bases from J, with 11 bases between. Germline values: CDR1 GTSNPN, CDR2 SVGIG (reference sequence). CDR3 size: 14 residues. This entry is derived from a study of blood T cell repertoires in COVID-19. The wider study: Some COVID-19 samples were acute and others convalescent; all came from the United States, Italy and Spain. The analysed material was cDNA or gDNA that came from T cells, B-cell-depleted T cells, or PBMCs.

Per the original data handling: Amplifying reference gene primers gave estimates of nucleated cell counts. Generated by immunoSEQ multiplex PCR, the TCRdb table keeps only in-frame clones and is missing some. That table is the source of V, J and clone size, and D and trimming were worked out from the DNA. The top ten clones hold approximately 22% of a sample with about 160,000 clones, approximately 82% of them seen once. V is TRBV30 and J is TRBJ2-3; a weak D match, TRBD1 (6 bases). This TCR came from a woman older than 75 with acute or convalescent COVID-19. Material for sequencing was peripheral blood. The CDR3 bases are TGTGCCTGGAGTATAGGACAGTCCACAGATACGCAGTATTTT. Translated, it gives CAWSIGQSTDTQYF.